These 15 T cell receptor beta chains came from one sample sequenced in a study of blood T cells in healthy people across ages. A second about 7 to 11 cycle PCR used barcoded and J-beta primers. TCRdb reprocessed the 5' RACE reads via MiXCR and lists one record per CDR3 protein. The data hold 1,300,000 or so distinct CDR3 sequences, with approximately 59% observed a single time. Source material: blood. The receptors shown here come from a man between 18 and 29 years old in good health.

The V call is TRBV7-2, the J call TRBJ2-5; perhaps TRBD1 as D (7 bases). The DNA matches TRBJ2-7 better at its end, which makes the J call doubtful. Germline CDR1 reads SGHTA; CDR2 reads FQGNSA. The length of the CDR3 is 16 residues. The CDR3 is CASSSLGGQNSYEQYF. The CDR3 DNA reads TGTGCCAGCAGCTCCCTCGGGGGACAGAACTCCTACGAGCAGTACTTC.

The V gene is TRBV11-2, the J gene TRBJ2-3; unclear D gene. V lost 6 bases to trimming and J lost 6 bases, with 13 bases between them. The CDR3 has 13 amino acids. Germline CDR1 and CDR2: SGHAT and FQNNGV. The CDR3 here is CASSSSTSDTQYF. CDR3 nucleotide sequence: TGTGCCAGCAGTTCGAGCACTTCTGATACGCAGTATTTT.

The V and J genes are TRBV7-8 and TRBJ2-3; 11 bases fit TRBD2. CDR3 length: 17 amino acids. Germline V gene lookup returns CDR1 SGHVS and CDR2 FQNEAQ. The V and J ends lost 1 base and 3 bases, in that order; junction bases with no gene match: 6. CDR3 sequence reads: CASSLDGTSGYTDTQYF. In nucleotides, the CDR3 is TGTGCCAGCAGCTTAGATGGGACTAGCGGATATACAGATACGCAGTATTTT.

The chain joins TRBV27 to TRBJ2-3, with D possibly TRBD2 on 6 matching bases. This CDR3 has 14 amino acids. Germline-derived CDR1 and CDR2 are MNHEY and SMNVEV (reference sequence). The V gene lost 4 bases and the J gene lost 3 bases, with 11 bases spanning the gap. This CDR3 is CASSYMRGTDTQYF. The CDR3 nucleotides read TGTGCCAGCAGTTATATGCGGGGTACAGATACGCAGTATTTT.

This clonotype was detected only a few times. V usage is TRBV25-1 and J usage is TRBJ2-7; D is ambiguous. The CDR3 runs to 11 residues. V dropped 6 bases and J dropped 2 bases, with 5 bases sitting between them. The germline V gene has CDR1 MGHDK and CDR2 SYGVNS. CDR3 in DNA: TGTGCCAGCAGGGACGCCTACGAGCAGTACTTC. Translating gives CASRDAYEQYF.

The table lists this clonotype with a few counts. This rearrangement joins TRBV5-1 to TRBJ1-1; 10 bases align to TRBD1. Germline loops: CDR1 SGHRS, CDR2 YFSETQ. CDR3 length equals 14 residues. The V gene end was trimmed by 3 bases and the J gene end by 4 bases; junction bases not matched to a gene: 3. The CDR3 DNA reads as TGCGCCAGCAGCTCCCGGGACAGGGGCACTGAAGCTTTCTTT. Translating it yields CASSSRDRGTEAFF.

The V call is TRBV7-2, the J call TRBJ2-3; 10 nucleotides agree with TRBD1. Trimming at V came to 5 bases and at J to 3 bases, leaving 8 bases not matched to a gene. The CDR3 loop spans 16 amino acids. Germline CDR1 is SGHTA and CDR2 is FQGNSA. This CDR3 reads CASSTWDRGGTDTQYF. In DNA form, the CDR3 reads TGTGCCAGCAGCACCTGGGACAGGGGAGGGACAGATACGCAGTATTTT.

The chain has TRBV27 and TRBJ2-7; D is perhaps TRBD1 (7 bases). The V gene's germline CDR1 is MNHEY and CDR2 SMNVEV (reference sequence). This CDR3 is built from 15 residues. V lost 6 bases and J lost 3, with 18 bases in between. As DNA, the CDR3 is TGTGCCAGCAGCGAACTCAGGGGGAGGCTCTACGAGCAGTACTTC. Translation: CASSELRGRLYEQYF.

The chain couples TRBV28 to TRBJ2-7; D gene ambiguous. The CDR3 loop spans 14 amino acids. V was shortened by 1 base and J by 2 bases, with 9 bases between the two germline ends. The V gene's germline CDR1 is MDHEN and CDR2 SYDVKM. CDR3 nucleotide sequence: TGTGCCAGCAGTTTATTCGGGCTAACCTACGAGCAGTACTTC. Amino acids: CASSLFGLTYEQYF.

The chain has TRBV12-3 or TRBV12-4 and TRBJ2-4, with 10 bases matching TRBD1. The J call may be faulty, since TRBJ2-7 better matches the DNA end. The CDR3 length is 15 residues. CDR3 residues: CASSFPDRGIHEQYF. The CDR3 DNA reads TGTGCCAGCAGTTTCCCGGACAGGGGGATCCACGAGCAGTACTTC.

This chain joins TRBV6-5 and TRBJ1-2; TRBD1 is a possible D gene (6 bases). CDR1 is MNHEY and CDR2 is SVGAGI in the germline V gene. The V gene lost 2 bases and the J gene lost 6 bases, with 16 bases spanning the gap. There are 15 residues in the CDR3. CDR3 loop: CASSYAIVQGNGYTF. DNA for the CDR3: TGTGCCAGCAGTTACGCGATCGTACAGGGCAATGGCTACACCTTC.

CDR3 sequence reads: CASSQVQWSPQETQYF. CDR3 coding DNA: TGTGCCAGCAGCCAAGTCCAGTGGAGTCCCCAAGAGACCCAGTACTTC. The V gene is TRBV4-2, the J gene TRBJ2-5; D remains ambiguous. Germline V gene lookup returns CDR1 LGHNA and CDR2 YNFKEQ. The CDR3 is 16 amino acids. Trimming pared 1 base from V and 1 base from J, leaving 13 bases between.

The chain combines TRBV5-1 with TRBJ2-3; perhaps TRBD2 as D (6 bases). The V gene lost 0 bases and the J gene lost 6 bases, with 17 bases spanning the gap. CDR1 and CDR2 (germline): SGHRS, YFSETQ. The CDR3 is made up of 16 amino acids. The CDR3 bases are TGCGCCAGCAGCTTGGAAGCCAAGCGGGTAACGGATACGCAGTATTTT. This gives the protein CASSLEAKRVTDTQYF.

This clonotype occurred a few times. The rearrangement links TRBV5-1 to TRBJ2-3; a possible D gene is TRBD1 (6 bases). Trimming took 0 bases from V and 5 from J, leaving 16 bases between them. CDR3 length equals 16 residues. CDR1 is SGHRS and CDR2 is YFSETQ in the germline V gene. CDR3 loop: CASSLAGDTRVDTQYF. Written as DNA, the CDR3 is TGCGCCAGCAGCTTGGCCGGGGACACCAGGGTAGATACGCAGTATTTT.

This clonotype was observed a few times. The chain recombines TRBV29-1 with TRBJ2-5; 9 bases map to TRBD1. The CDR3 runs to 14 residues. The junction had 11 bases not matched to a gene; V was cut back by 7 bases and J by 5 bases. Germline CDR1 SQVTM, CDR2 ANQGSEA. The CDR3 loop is CSADPGTGIETQYF. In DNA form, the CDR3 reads TGCAGCGCCGACCCGGGGACAGGGATCGAGACCCAGTACTTC.